Presented here are 25 T cell receptor beta chains from one specimen sequenced in a study of blood T cell repertoires in COVID-19. The repertoire was sequenced with immunoSEQ multiplex PCR; TCRdb's copy has only in-frame clones and lacks some. Among tens of thousands of clones, more than 70% were seen once, and the ten largest hold about 2.1%. Source material: peripheral blood. These receptor sequences come from a man in his 70s with COVID-19, enrolled during active disease.

The chain combines TRBV7-7 with TRBJ2-7; 14 nucleotides agree with TRBD2. This CDR3 is built from 14 residues. Germline CDR1 SSHAT, CDR2 FNYEAQ (reference sequence). CDR3: CARGTSGSVYEQYF. DNA for the CDR3: TGTGCTAGGGGGACTAGCGGGAGTGTCTACGAGCAGTACTTC.

In its sample, this clone was seen a few times. The genes are TRBV7-2 and TRBJ2-3, with unresolved D. This CDR3 has 12 amino acids. CDR1 is SGHTA and CDR2 is FQGNSA in the germline V gene. The ends were cut back, 4 bases at V and 2 bases at J, with 4 bases in the middle. Here the CDR3 reads CASSSSTDTQYF. The CDR3 nucleotides read TGTGCCAGCAGCTCGTCCACAGATACGCAGTATTTT.

The chain is built from TRBV7-3 and TRBJ1-1; D uncertain. CDR3 size: 14 residues. V was shortened by 5 bases and J by 1 base, with 11 bases between the two germline ends. Germline V lookup: CDR1 SGHTA, CDR2 FQGTGA. The DNA of the CDR3 is TGTGCCAGCAGCCCCGGACTGAAGAACACTGAAGCTTTCTTT. Amino acids: CASSPGLKNTEAFF.

The chain links TRBV6-1 to TRBJ1-6, with 7 bases fitting TRBD1. After removal of 4 bases from V and 4 bases from J, the junction contained 13 bases not matched to a gene. The CDR3 has 18 residues. Germline values: CDR1 MNHNS, CDR2 SASEGT. As DNA, the CDR3 is TGTGCCAGCAGTGCGCTAGGTGGTTGGGACAGTTATAATTCACCCCTCCACTTT. Its protein product is CASSALGGWDSYNSPLHF.

The rearrangement links TRBV5-1 to TRBJ2-3, with 9 bases that match TRBD2. Germline V lookup: CDR1 SGHRS, CDR2 YFSETQ. Trimming removed 6 bases from V and 5 bases from J; junction bases left unmatched: 7. CDR3 length equals 14 residues. Here the CDR3 DNA reads TGCGCCAGCATGGTAGCGGGAGTGAGAGATACGCAGTATTTT. Amino acid sequence: CASMVAGVRDTQYF.

The gene calls are TRBV5-4 and TRBJ1-2; no firm D call. Trimming pared 0 bases from V and 6 bases from J, leaving 15 bases between. The CDR3 is made up of 15 amino acids. Germline CDR1 reads SGHNT; CDR2 reads YYREEE (reference sequence). CDR3: CASSLEPGRYDGYTF. In nucleotides, the CDR3 is TGTGCCAGCAGCTTGGAGCCGGGGAGATACGATGGCTACACCTTC.

The chain carries TRBV29-1 and TRBJ1-3, with unresolved D. Germline CDR1 and CDR2: SQVTM and ANQGSEA. The CDR3 sequence is 13 residues long. Trimming took off 3 bases at V and 2 bases at J, with 8 bases between the two ends. The CDR3 DNA sequence: TGCAGCGTTGACCTCGGAGCTGGAAACACCATATATTTT. Translating gives CSVDLGAGNTIYF.

The DNA of the CDR3 is TGTGCCAGCAGCTTGAAGCGGTCAGACTATAGCAATCAGCCCCAGCATTTT. Residues: CASSLKRSDYSNQPQHF. The chain recombines TRBV5-6 with TRBJ1-5; D uncertain. CDR3 size: 17 residues. The V gene's germline CDR1 is SGHDT and CDR2 YYEEEE. With 1 base removed from V and 0 bases from J, the gap between germline ends came to 14 bases.

V gene TRBV3-1 (or the pseudogene TRBV3-2) combines with J gene TRBJ2-7; 11 bases match TRBD2. The V gene end was trimmed by 4 bases and the J gene end by 2 bases; junction bases not matched to a gene: 4. The CDR3 runs to 15 residues. Germline V lookup: CDR1 LGHDT, CDR2 YNNKEL (reference sequence). The DNA for the CDR3 is TGTGCCAGCAGCCGACCACTAGCGGGGGCCTACGAGCAGTACTTC. This encodes CASSRPLAGAYEQYF.

This clone appeared a few times. The chain links TRBV14 to TRBJ2-1, with 7 bases identical to TRBD2. This CDR3 contains 14 residues. Germline CDR1 and CDR2: SGHDN and FVKESK. Losses at the gene ends were 5 bases for V and 7 bases for J; bases not matched to a gene: 8. CDR3 sequence reads: CASSIRLARNEQFF. CDR3 DNA sequence: TGTGCCAGCAGCATTAGACTAGCACGGAATGAGCAGTTCTTC.

V and J are TRBV6-5 and TRBJ2-3; D gene ambiguous. The CDR3 extends over 13 amino acids. CDR1 and CDR2 (germline): MNHEY, SVGAGI. V dropped 4 bases and J dropped 1 base, with 6 bases sitting between them. The CDR3 protein is CASSSRGTDTQYF. In nucleotides, the CDR3 is TGTGCCAGCAGTTCCCGAGGCACAGATACGCAGTATTTT.

The genes are TRBV11-2 and TRBJ2-7, with 9 bases fitting TRBD1. This CDR3 contains 14 residues. The V gene end was trimmed by 7 bases and the J gene end by 2 bases; junction bases not matched to a gene: 6. CDR1 and CDR2 from the germline V gene are SGHAT and FQNNGV. The CDR3 nucleotides read TGTGCCAGCATGCTGACAGGGGGACCCTACGAGCAGTACTTC. Its translation: CASMLTGGPYEQYF.

The genes are TRBV6-5 and TRBJ1-2, with D possibly being TRBD1 (5 bases). The CDR3 spans 13 residues. With 6 bases removed from V and 4 bases from J, the gap between germline ends came to 12 bases. Germline V gives CDR1 MNHEY, CDR2 SVGAGI. The CDR3 here is CASSRGGGYGYTF. The CDR3 nucleotides read TGTGCCAGCAGCCGGGGGGGAGGCTATGGCTACACCTTC.

The chain joins TRBV2 to TRBJ1-1, with 10 positions matching TRBD1. The CDR3 spans 14 residues. The ends lost 7 bases at V and 4 bases at J; junction bases unmatched: 6. The germline CDR1 and CDR2 sequences are SNHLY and FYNNEI. CDR3 nucleotide sequence: TGTGCCAGCAACCCGGACAGGGGGGGCACTGAAGCTTTCTTT. This translates into CASNPDRGGTEAFF.

J is TRBJ2-2 and V is TRBV7-2, with 12 bases that match TRBD1. The CDR3 contains 16 residues. Germline V gene data show CDR1 as SGHTA and CDR2 as FQGNSA. The junction had 8 bases not matched to a gene; V was cut back by 10 bases and J by 2 bases. CDR3 amino acids: CATPRDRGRNTGELFF. DNA of the CDR3: TGTGCCACACCCCGGGACAGGGGGCGAAACACCGGGGAGCTGTTTTTT.

This chain links TRBV20-1 with TRBJ2-7; 14 bases are shared with TRBD2. Germline CDR1 and CDR2: DFQATT and SNEGSKA (reference sequence). CDR3 length: 15 residues. The J segment lost 3 bases and the V segment lost 3 bases, leaving 4 bases of the junction unmatched. CDR3 DNA: TGCAGTGCTAGTCCCGGGACTAGCGGGAGCTACGAGCAGTACTTC. As protein: CSASPGTSGSYEQYF.

This clone has ten or more counts. This chain uses TRBV15 with TRBJ1-5, with TRBD1 identical over 7 bases. Germline CDR1 reads LNHNV; CDR2 reads YYDKDF (reference sequence). The CDR3 is 14 amino acids. After removal of 5 bases from V and 6 bases from J, the junction contained 7 bases not matched to a gene. The CDR3 DNA is TGTGCCACCAGCCCAAGACAGGGTTCTCAGCCCCAGCATTTT. This gives the protein CATSPRQGSQPQHF.

The chain combines TRBV6-2 or TRBV6-3 with TRBJ2-2, with D tentatively TRBD1 (6 bases). Germline V gene lookup returns CDR1 MNHEY and CDR2 SVGEGT. This CDR3 is built from 14 residues. Trimming removed 5 bases at V and 2 bases at J, with 9 bases between. The CDR3 loop reads CASSLGTNTGELFF. In nucleotides, the CDR3 is TGTGCCAGCAGTCTCGGGACAAACACCGGGGAGCTGTTTTTT.

This chain's CDR3 is CASSFFGTSGIYNEQFF. CDR3 sequence (DNA): TGTGCCAGCAGTTTTTTTGGTACTAGCGGGATCTACAATGAGCAGTTCTTC. J is TRBJ2-1 and V is TRBV28, with 10 bases identical to TRBD2. The J segment lost 3 bases and the V segment lost 3 bases, leaving 8 bases of the junction unmatched. From germline, CDR1 is MDHEN and CDR2 SYDVKM. This CDR3 region has 17 residues.

This clone showed up just a few times. V is TRBV9 and J is TRBJ1-1; TRBD1 might be the D (6 bases). Per the germline V gene, CDR1 is SGDLS and CDR2 is YYNGEE. Trimming removed 1 base from V and 2 bases from J, with 12 bases in between. CDR3 length: 15 amino acids. The CDR3 here is CASSVSTGSNTEAFF. CDR3 coding DNA: TGTGCCAGCAGCGTATCGACAGGCTCAAACACTGAAGCTTTCTTT.

V and J are TRBV29-1 and TRBJ2-1, with TRBD2 identical over 9 bases. There are 14 residues in the CDR3. With 8 bases clipped from V and 0 bases from J, the junction kept 5 bases outside the gene matches. Germline-derived CDR1 and CDR2 are SQVTM and ANQGSEA. The CDR3 protein is CSFRLADSYNEQFF. In DNA, the CDR3 is TGCAGCTTTCGACTAGCGGACTCCTACAATGAGCAGTTCTTC.

This clone was seen a handful of times. The rearrangement uses TRBV5-4 and TRBJ1-5, with D uncertain. V lost 2 bases, J lost 3 bases, and 9 bases lay in between. The germline gives CDR1 SGHNT, CDR2 YYREEE (reference sequence). CDR3 size: 14 residues. This chain's CDR3 is CASSFGGNNQPQHF. The CDR3 DNA sequence: TGTGCCAGCAGCTTCGGCGGAAACAATCAGCCCCAGCATTTT.

V and J are TRBV4-3 and TRBJ1-1; D remains unclear. The CDR3 contains 14 residues. Between the trimmed V and J ends, which lost 1 base and 0 bases, there was a span of 6 bases. From germline, CDR1 is LGHNA and CDR2 YSLEER. This CDR3 is CASSQATLNTEAFF. CDR3 DNA sequence: TGCGCCAGCAGCCAAGCAACACTGAACACTGAAGCTTTCTTT.

The CDR3 coding sequence is TGTGCCAGCAGCTCGACAGGGTATAATTCACCCCTCCACTTT. Translating gives CASSSTGYNSPLHF. The chain has TRBV11-2 and TRBJ1-6; 7 bases line up with TRBD1. The CDR3 spans 14 residues. Per the germline V gene, CDR1 is SGHAT and CDR2 is FQNNGV. Trimming took 4 bases from V and 4 from J; bases not matched to a gene: 1.

Only a few counts were recorded for this clone. The chain employs TRBV2 and TRBJ2-4, with 11 bases fitting TRBD2. The germline gives CDR1 SNHLY, CDR2 FYNNEI. The CDR3 sequence is 14 residues long. Trimming took 8 bases from V and 7 from J; bases not matched to a gene: 7. The CDR3 protein is CASGRLAGSNIQYF. For the CDR3, the DNA is TGTGCCAGCGGGCGACTAGCGGGGAGTAACATTCAGTACTTC. Based on the CDR3 plus reference TRBV2 and TRBJ2-4, the full variable domain is EPEVTQTPSHQVTQMGQEVILRCVPISNHLYFYWYRQILGQKVEFLVSFYNNEISEKSEIFDDQFSVERPDGSNFTLKIRSTKLEDSAMYFCASGRLAGSNIQYFGAGTRLSVL.